This TCR beta chain emerged from a study of memory CD4+ T cells and cytomegalovirus serostatus. For the study at large: Of the healthy Belgian adults, several were CMV seropositive and about two dozen seronegative. Broader study findings: CD4+ memory repertoires contained about 40% of the roughly 150 reported CMV TCRbeta sequences. The CMV-associated TCR signature appears largely within the CD4+ memory repertoire.

The sort gate was single viable CD3+CD4+CD8-CD45RO+ cells for memory CD4+ T cells. From germline, CDR1 is SEHNR and CDR2 FQNEAQ (reference sequence). The length of the CDR3 is 14 residues. With V trimmed by 7 bases and J by 7 bases, 7 bases remained unmatched. Authors' methods: Out-of-frame sequences were removed, leaving 2 million to 2.5 million distinct TCRbeta sequences. Here immunoSEQ multiplex PCR was the method, and the copy in TCRdb shows in-frame clones only, minus some. The V and J calls and clone size are taken from that table; D and trimming were inferred from the DNA. This repertoire shows about 60,000 clones, 60% to 80% found once; its top ten account for 0.88%. Regarding this clone: Its antigen is currently unknown.

The sequence was collected from an adult in good health and CMV-seronegative. This chain uses TRBV7-9 with TRBJ1-4, with 9 bases that match TRBD1. Specimen: memory CD4+ T cells from blood. This CDR3 reads CASNPGQGGEKLFF. CDR3 sequence (DNA): TGTGCCAGCAACCCGGGACAGGGAGGTGAAAAACTGTTTTTT.